The 26 T cell receptor beta chains below were found in one sample sequenced in a study of immune evolution from preneoplasia to lung adenocarcinoma. Method: immunoSEQ multiplex PCR; TCRdb's copy keeps in-frame clones and lacks some. The sample lists 2,000 to 2,500 clones; more than 35% were seen once. What was sequenced was FFPE adjacent normal lung tissue. The receptors originated from a person between 60 and 79 years old with lung adenocarcinoma.

This chain connects TRBV11-2 to TRBJ2-3; no firm D call. CDR1 is SGHAT and CDR2 is FQNNGV in the germline V gene. This CDR3 has 15 residues. The V gene lost 0 bases and the J gene lost 0 bases, with 7 bases spanning the gap. CDR3 in amino acids: CASSLEGYSTDTQYF. CDR3 in DNA: TGTGCCAGCAGCTTAGAGGGGTACAGCACAGATACGCAGTATTTT.

This clone was seen only a few times. The V gene is TRBV5-6, the J gene TRBJ1-2; 7 positions match TRBD1. Germline CDR1 reads SGHDT; CDR2 reads YYEEEE. The CDR3 has 14 residues. The junction had 8 bases not matched to a gene; V was cut back by 5 bases and J by 4 bases. The CDR3 DNA follows: TGTGCCAGCAGACTCGGACAGGCCGTCTATGGCTACACCTTC. It codes for CASRLGQAVYGYTF.

This rearrangement joins TRBV6-5 to TRBJ1-2; a weak D match, TRBD1 (6 bases). Trimming took 6 bases from V and 4 from J, leaving 15 bases between them. This CDR3 has 14 amino acids. Per the germline V gene, CDR1 is MNHEY and CDR2 is SVGAGI. The CDR3 DNA follows: TGTGCCAGCAGCTCCGGACAGACTATCTATGGCTACACCTTC. This translates into CASSSGQTIYGYTF.

In this sample, this clone turned up a few times. The chain joins TRBV4-1 to TRBJ1-2, with D unresolved. This CDR3 region has 12 residues. The V gene lost 1 base and the J gene lost 5 bases, with 5 bases spanning the gap. Per germline, CDR1 MGHRA and CDR2 YSYEKL. The CDR3 nucleotides are TGCGCCAGCAGCCAAGGGCGGTATGGCTACACCTTC. Protein product: CASSQGRYGYTF.

This clone occurred once. The V and J genes are TRBV11-2 and TRBJ2-7, with 7 bases lining up with TRBD1. The CDR3 totals 13 residues. CDR1 is SGHAT, CDR2 FQNNGV, per germline. V lost 5 bases, J lost 2 bases, and 3 bases stayed unmatched. The CDR3 bases are TGTGCCAGCAGCCCCGGACAGGCCTACGAGCAGTACTTC. Translation: CASSPGQAYEQYF.

V gene TRBV9 combines with J gene TRBJ2-5; D may be TRBD1 or TRBD2 (6 bases each). V lost 1 base to trimming and J lost 2 bases, with 12 bases between them. The CDR3 consists of 15 residues. From germline, CDR1 is SGDLS and CDR2 YYNGEE. The DNA for the CDR3 is TGTGCCAGCAGCGTAAGAGGGGGGATACAAGAGACCCAGTACTTC. Its translation is CASSVRGGIQETQYF.

V is TRBV29-1 and J is TRBJ1-1; no clear D. V gave up 0 bases and J gave up 11 bases, with 16 bases separating them. Germline V gene data show CDR1 as SQVTM and CDR2 as ANQGSEA. The CDR3 runs to 13 residues. The CDR3 DNA reads as TGCAGCGTTGAAGATGGCCAGCCGCGGTGGGCTTTCTTT. Translation: CSVEDGQPRWAFF. Full variable domain (outside the CDR3, taken from reference TRBV29-1 and TRBJ1-1): SAVISQKPSRDICQRGTSLTIQCQVDSQVTMMFWYRQQPGQSLTLIATANQGSEATYESGFVIDKFPISRPNLTFSTLTVSNMSPEDSSIYLCSVEDGQPRWAFFGQGTRLTVV.

This chain connects TRBV11-1 to TRBJ1-6; D not resolved. Looked up from germline, CDR1 is SGHAT and CDR2 is FQDESV (reference sequence). The CDR3 consists of 14 residues. Trimming cost V 1 base and J 8 bases, with 9 bases left between them. The CDR3 spells CASSLVALDSPLHF. In DNA form, the CDR3 reads TGTGCCAGCAGCTTAGTAGCTCTTGATTCACCCCTCCACTTT.

The chain couples TRBV11-3 to TRBJ2-1, with D perhaps matching TRBD2 (6 bases). The CDR3 totals 15 residues. Germline CDR1 reads SGHNT; CDR2 reads YENEEA. The V end lost 5 bases, the J end lost 4 bases, and 15 bases lay between the germline ends. CDR3: CASSRTGVGYNEQFF. In DNA form, the CDR3 reads TGTGCCAGCAGCCGTACGGGGGTAGGGTACAATGAGCAGTTCTTC. Full variable domain (missing parts from reference TRBV11-3 and TRBJ2-1): EAGVVQSPRYKIIEKKQPVAFWCNPISGHNTLYWYLQNLGQGPELLIRYENEEAVDDSQLPKDRFSAERLKGVDSTLKIQPAELGDSAVYLCASSRTGVGYNEQFFGPGTRLTVL.

Only a few counts were recorded for this clone. The genes are TRBV7-8 and TRBJ2-7; TRBD1 aligns across 10 bases. CDR1 SGHVS and CDR2 FQNEAQ come from the germline V gene. Trimming removed 5 bases from V and 6 bases from J; junction bases left unmatched: 10. The CDR3 contains 15 residues. CDR3 loop: CASSHDRGLTREQYF. CDR3 nucleotides: TGTGCCAGCAGCCACGACAGGGGGCTTACCCGCGAGCAGTACTTC.

This clone has a single count. The chain links TRBV5-1 to TRBJ1-1; D gene unclear. Germline assignment: CDR1 SGHRS and CDR2 YFSETQ. This CDR3 has 13 residues. Trimming removed 1 base from V and 3 bases from J, with 7 bases in between. The CDR3 sequence: CASSLSWDTEAFF. The CDR3 DNA reads as TGCGCCAGCAGCTTGTCGTGGGACACTGAAGCTTTCTTT.

This chain links TRBV30 with TRBJ2-1; D not certain. V lost 1 base, J lost 4 bases, and 5 bases lay in between. Germline V gene data show CDR1 as GTSNPN and CDR2 as SVGIG (reference sequence). The CDR3 has 12 amino acids. CDR3 loop: CAWSGGYNEQFF. As DNA, the CDR3 is TGTGCCTGGAGTGGCGGATACAATGAGCAGTTCTTC.

The chain joins TRBV6-5 to TRBJ1-1; D may be TRBD1 (5 bases). The ends were cut back, 2 bases at V and 4 bases at J, with 11 bases in the middle. Germline values: CDR1 MNHEY, CDR2 SVGAGI. This CDR3 has 14 residues. CDR3 sequence reads: CASSYKEGITEAFF. Written as DNA, the CDR3 is TGTGCCAGCAGTTACAAGGAGGGGATCACTGAAGCTTTCTTT.

This clone has just a few counts. This chain links TRBV9 with TRBJ2-2, with D possibly matching TRBD2 (6 bases). This CDR3 contains 13 residues. V was pared by 3 bases and J by 6 bases, with 9 bases between. The germline gives CDR1 SGDLS, CDR2 YYNGEE. The CDR3 loop is CASSAGLSGELFF. The CDR3 region has the DNA TGTGCCAGCAGCGCCGGACTATCCGGGGAGCTGTTTTTT.

V is TRBV11-2 and J is TRBJ1-1; the D is unclear. This CDR3 is 12 amino acids long. The germline V and J ends were trimmed by 3 bases and 8 bases, with 10 bases remaining between them. Germline V gene sequence: CDR1 SGHAT, CDR2 FQNNGV. The CDR3 DNA is TGTGCCAGCAGCTTTCTTGGTGAAGAAGCTTTCTTT. Protein: CASSFLGEEAFF.

This clone was seen a handful of times. This chain connects TRBV5-1 to TRBJ2-5; 12 nucleotides align to TRBD2. J gave up 5 bases and V 4 bases, and 3 bases lay outside the gene matches. The CDR3 spans 14 residues. Germline CDR1 SGHRS, CDR2 YFSETQ. This CDR3 reads CASSSGTSGETQYF. The CDR3, as DNA: TGCGCCAGCAGCAGCGGGACTAGCGGGGAGACCCAGTACTTC. The full variable domain, completed using reference TRBV5-1 and TRBJ2-5, is KAGVTQTPRYLIKTRGQQVTLSCSPISGHRSVSWYQQTPGQGLQFLFEYFSETQRNKGNFPGRFSGRQFSNSRSEMNVSTLELGDSALYLCASSSGTSGETQYFGPGTRLLVL.

This rearrangement joins TRBV11-3 to TRBJ1-1; D might be TRBD1 (5 bases). CDR3 length equals 14 residues. Germline loops: CDR1 SGHNT, CDR2 YENEEA. The V gene lost 1 base and the J gene lost 4 bases, with 10 bases spanning the gap. The CDR3 nucleotides are TGTGCCAGCAGCTTAGGACAGAGGGGCACTGAAGCTTTCTTT. Its translation: CASSLGQRGTEAFF. Drawing the rest from reference TRBV11-3 and TRBJ1-1, the complete variable domain is EAGVVQSPRYKIIEKKQPVAFWCNPISGHNTLYWYLQNLGQGPELLIRYENEEAVDDSQLPKDRFSAERLKGVDSTLKIQPAELGDSAVYLCASSLGQRGTEAFFGQGTRLTVV.

The chain couples TRBV19 to TRBJ2-2; 12 bases map to TRBD2. V was clipped by 4 bases and J by 3 bases; unmatched bases: 3. This CDR3 is 16 amino acids long. Germline values: CDR1 LNHDA, CDR2 SQIVND (reference sequence). CDR3 coding DNA: TGTGCCAGTAGTAAGACTAGCGGGGGTTACACCGGGGAGCTGTTTTTT. Protein sequence: CASSKTSGGYTGELFF.

This clone was seen once. The chain is built from TRBV6-5 and TRBJ2-1, with a weak D call TRBD2 (5 bases). Per germline, CDR1 MNHEY and CDR2 SVGAGI. Trimming shortened V by 0 bases and J by 0 bases, and 9 bases separated the two germline ends. This CDR3 comprises 16 residues. CDR3 in amino acids: CASSYSSGNSYNEQFF. CDR3 in DNA: TGTGCCAGCAGTTACTCTTCCGGGAACTCCTACAATGAGCAGTTCTTC.

The sample holds a few counts of this clone. This CDR3 reads CSARDPDTVTF. DNA of the CDR3: TGCAGTGCTAGAGATCCGGACACGGTGACCTTC. This chain connects TRBV20-1 to TRBJ1-2; maybe TRBD1 (5 bases). The CDR3 loop spans 11 amino acids. The germline gives CDR1 DFQATT, CDR2 SNEGSKA (reference sequence). V was shortened by 0 bases and J by 14 bases, with 13 bases between the two germline ends.

The V and J genes are TRBV5-1 and TRBJ2-7; possibly TRBD2 for D (6 bases). The germline V gene has CDR1 SGHRS and CDR2 YFSETQ. The CDR3 sequence is 13 residues long. With 5 bases removed from V and 5 bases from J, the gap between germline ends came to 14 bases. The CDR3, as DNA: TGCGCCAGCAGGCGGGGTAAACTCCACGAGCAGTACTTC. Translation: CASRRGKLHEQYF.

The sample holds a few counts of this clone. The rearrangement joins TRBV18 to TRBJ2-7, with D possibly matching TRBD1 (6 bases). The length of the CDR3 is 16 residues. Trimming left V 4 bases short and J 1 base short, with 17 bases between. Per germline, CDR1 KGHSH and CDR2 LQKENI. CDR3 protein: CASSRYRDGKSYEQYF. As DNA, the CDR3 is TGTGCCAGCTCACGCTACAGGGACGGGAAGTCCTACGAGCAGTACTTC.

This clone was picked up a small number of times. The chain has TRBV5-1 and TRBJ1-1; possible D gene TRBD1, 5 bases. The CDR3 loop spans 14 amino acids. Germline lookup yields CDR1 SGHRS and CDR2 YFSETQ. Trimming shortened V by 0 bases and J by 5 bases, and 11 bases separated the two germline ends. The CDR3 loop is CASSLAGAETEAFF. Written as DNA, the CDR3 is TGCGCCAGCAGCTTGGCCGGGGCTGAAACTGAAGCTTTCTTT. Complete variable domain (other parts from reference TRBV5-1 and TRBJ1-1): KAGVTQTPRYLIKTRGQQVTLSCSPISGHRSVSWYQQTPGQGLQFLFEYFSETQRNKGNFPGRFSGRQFSNSRSEMNVSTLELGDSALYLCASSLAGAETEAFFGQGTRLTVV.

V usage is TRBV5-1 and J usage is TRBJ2-1; TRBD2 is a possible D gene (5 bases). V was trimmed by 2 bases and J by 1 base, leaving 13 bases between them. Germline CDR1 and CDR2: SGHRS and YFSETQ. This CDR3 is 16 amino acids long. The CDR3 coding sequence is TGCGCCAGCAGCTTAAGCGGACGGGGTTCCTACAATGAGCAGTTCTTC. This sequence encodes CASSLSGRGSYNEQFF.

This rearrangement joins TRBV7-9 to TRBJ2-7; D is undetermined. Trimming shortened V by 4 bases and J by 6 bases, and 10 bases separated the two germline ends. CDR1 and CDR2 from the germline V gene are SEHNR and FQNEAQ (reference sequence). This CDR3 has 12 amino acids. CDR3 residues: CASSSSQREQYF. The CDR3 DNA reads TGTGCCAGCAGCTCATCGCAACGCGAGCAGTACTTC. The complete variable domain, with remaining parts taken from reference TRBV7-9 and TRBJ2-7, reads DTGVSQNPRHKITKRGQNVTFRCDPISEHNRLYWYRQTLGQGPEFLTYFQNEAQLEKSRLLSDRFSAERPKGSFSTLEIQRTEQGDSAMYLCASSSSQREQYFGPGTRLTVT.

The CDR3 is CASSESQQETQYF. Here the CDR3 DNA reads TGTGCCAGCAGCGAGAGTCAGCAAGAGACCCAGTACTTC. The rearrangement links TRBV9 to TRBJ2-5; D is ambiguous. This CDR3 is built from 13 residues. Trimming pared 3 bases from V and 2 bases from J, leaving 8 bases between. Per the germline V gene, CDR1 is SGDLS and CDR2 is YYNGEE.